Listed here are 11 T cell receptor beta chains from one sample, sequenced in a study of T cells in localized non-small cell lung cancer. Produced via immunoSEQ multiplex PCR; TCRdb's table is partial and in-frame only. The sample carries about 40,000 clones, approximately 83% recorded once. The sample consisted of peripheral blood, taken before any cancer treatment. These TCRs come from a man between 40 and 69 years old with stage I lung adenocarcinoma.

The V call is TRBV18, the J call TRBJ2-1; 10 bases agree with TRBD2. The V gene end was trimmed by 2 bases and the J gene end by 3 bases; junction bases not matched to a gene: 7. There are 17 residues in the CDR3. The V gene's germline CDR1 is KGHSH and CDR2 LQKENI. The CDR3 sequence is CASSPLAGTSDYNEQFF. CDR3 bases: TGTGCCAGCTCACCATTGGCGGGGACTAGCGACTACAATGAGCAGTTCTTC.

The rearrangement joins TRBV18 to TRBJ2-5; D remains unclear. Trimming removed 4 bases from V and 5 bases from J, with 5 bases in between. CDR3 length: 11 amino acids. CDR1 and CDR2 (germline): KGHSH, LQKENI. This CDR3 reads CASSRQETQYF. The CDR3 coding sequence is TGTGCCAGCTCACGCCAGGAGACCCAGTACTTC.

The chain employs TRBV4-3 and TRBJ2-3; D is ambiguous. V lost 3 bases to trimming and J lost 2 bases, with 15 bases between them. CDR1 and CDR2 from the germline V gene are LGHNA and YSLEER. The CDR3 sequence is 16 residues long. CDR3 sequence: CASSQDVGSATDTQYF. The CDR3 region has the DNA TGCGCCAGCAGCCAGGACGTAGGAAGCGCCACAGATACGCAGTATTTT.

CDR3 region: CASSLTDRNTEAFF. The DNA of the CDR3 is TGTGCCAGCAGCTTAACCGACAGGAACACTGAAGCTTTCTTT. J is TRBJ1-1 and V is TRBV7-3, with D possibly TRBD1 on 5 matching bases. The germline V and J ends were trimmed by 0 bases and 1 base, with 6 bases remaining between them. Germline values: CDR1 SGHTA, CDR2 FQGTGA. This CDR3 region has 14 residues.

The chain is built from TRBV19 and TRBJ2-1; 10 bases line up with TRBD2. The V gene's germline CDR1 is LNHDA and CDR2 SQIVND (reference sequence). This CDR3 has 16 residues. The ends lost 7 bases at V and 0 bases at J; junction bases unmatched: 6. The CDR3 protein is CASIPSSGSSYNEQFF. CDR3 DNA: TGTGCCAGTATTCCCTCTAGCGGGAGCTCCTACAATGAGCAGTTCTTC. The full variable domain, with the rest looked up from reference TRBV19 and TRBJ2-1, is DGGITQSPKYLFRKEGQNVTLSCEQNLNHDAMYWYRQDPGQGLRLIYYSQIVNDFQKGDIAEGYSVSREKKESFPLTVTSAQKNPTAFYLCASIPSSGSSYNEQFFGPGTRLTVL.

The rearrangement links TRBV4-1 to TRBJ2-4, with D possibly being TRBD2 (6 bases). The germline CDR1 and CDR2 sequences are MGHRA and YSYEKL. Trimming left V 3 bases short and J 8 bases short, with 17 bases between. The CDR3 length is 15 residues. This CDR3 is CASSQETSSRDIQYF. The CDR3 DNA reads TGCGCCAGCAGCCAGGAGACTAGTTCGCGGGACATTCAGTACTTC.

J is TRBJ2-4 and V is TRBV7-2, with D maybe TRBD1 (6 bases). This CDR3 comprises 16 residues. Germline loops: CDR1 SGHTA, CDR2 FQGNSA. Trimming took off 3 bases at V and 0 bases at J, with 12 bases between the two ends. The CDR3 protein is CASSFFVQGAKNIQYF. The DNA of the CDR3 is TGTGCCAGCAGCTTTTTCGTACAGGGAGCCAAAAACATTCAGTACTTC.

The J gene is TRBJ2-3, the V gene TRBV4-1; 7 bases agree with TRBD2. The CDR3 extends over 17 amino acids. CDR1 and CDR2 from the germline V gene are MGHRA and YSYEKL. Trimming cost V 1 base and J 2 bases; bases outside gene matches: 9. CDR3 amino acids: CASSQVLGGLSTDTQYF. The CDR3 DNA follows: TGCGCCAGCAGCCAAGTACTCGGGGGACTATCCACAGATACGCAGTATTTT.

The V and J genes are TRBV4-2 and TRBJ2-5; 10 positions agree with TRBD2. Germline CDR1 is LGHNA and CDR2 is YNFKEQ. This CDR3 is 15 amino acids long. Trimming cost V 4 bases and J 5 bases; bases outside gene matches: 7. The CDR3 DNA follows: TGTGCCAGCAGCCCCACTTTTAGCGGGAGGGAGACCCAGTACTTC. This translates into CASSPTFSGRETQYF.

This chain uses TRBV18 with TRBJ1-4; the D gene is possibly TRBD1 (5 bases). CDR3 length: 16 residues. Germline CDR1 reads KGHSH; CDR2 reads LQKENI. Deletions cut 6 bases from V and 4 bases from J, with 18 bases between. CDR3 nucleotides: TGTGCCAGCTCCCCTGCCGCCGGACACTATAATGAAAAACTGTTTTTT. Protein sequence: CASSPAAGHYNEKLFF.

This rearrangement joins TRBV29-1 to TRBJ2-5; D not resolved. CDR3 size: 12 residues. Germline values: CDR1 SQVTM, CDR2 ANQGSEA. V lost 8 bases and J 3 bases, leaving 13 bases between the germline ends. The CDR3 loop is CSPPAREETQYF. As DNA, the CDR3 is TGCAGCCCTCCGGCCCGGGAAGAGACCCAGTACTTC. Full variable domain (outside the CDR3, taken from reference TRBV29-1 and TRBJ2-5): SAVISQKPSRDICQRGTSLTIQCQVDSQVTMMFWYRQQPGQSLTLIATANQGSEATYESGFVIDKFPISRPNLTFSTLTVSNMSPEDSSIYLCSPPAREETQYFGPGTRLLVL.